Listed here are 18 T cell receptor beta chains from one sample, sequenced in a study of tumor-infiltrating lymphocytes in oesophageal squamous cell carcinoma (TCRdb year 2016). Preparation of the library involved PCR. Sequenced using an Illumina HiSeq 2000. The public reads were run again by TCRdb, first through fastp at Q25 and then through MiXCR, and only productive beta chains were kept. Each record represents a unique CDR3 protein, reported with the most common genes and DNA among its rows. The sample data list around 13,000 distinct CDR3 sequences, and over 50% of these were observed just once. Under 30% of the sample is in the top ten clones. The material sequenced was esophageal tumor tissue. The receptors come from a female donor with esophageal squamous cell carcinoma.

The CDR3 spells CATSPGNTGELFF. The CDR3 coding sequence is TGTGCCACCAGTCCAGGGAACACCGGGGAGCTGTTTTTT. The chain combines TRBV24-1 with TRBJ2-2; the D is unclear. V lost 6 bases and J 1 base, leaving 5 bases between the germline ends. From germline, CDR1 is KGHDR and CDR2 SFDVKD. The CDR3 is made up of 13 amino acids.

The CDR3 reads CASSGGTQYF. CDR3 in DNA: TGCGCCAGCAGTGGCGGGACCCAGTACTTC. The genes are TRBV5-1 and TRBJ2-5; D ambiguous. The V end was cut by 5 bases, the J end by 7 bases, with 6 bases between. Germline CDR1 and CDR2: SGHRS and YFSETQ. The CDR3 is made up of 10 amino acids.

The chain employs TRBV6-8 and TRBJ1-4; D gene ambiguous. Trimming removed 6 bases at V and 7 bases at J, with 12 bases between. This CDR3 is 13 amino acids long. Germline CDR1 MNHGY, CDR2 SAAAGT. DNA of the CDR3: TGTGCCAGCAGCATGAACATAGGTGAAAAACTGTTTTTT. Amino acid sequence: CASSMNIGEKLFF.

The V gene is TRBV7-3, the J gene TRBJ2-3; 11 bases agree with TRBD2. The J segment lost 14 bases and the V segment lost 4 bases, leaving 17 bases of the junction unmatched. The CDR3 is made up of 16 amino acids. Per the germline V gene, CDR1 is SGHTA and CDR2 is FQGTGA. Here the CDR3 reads CASSSRLAGNTGELYF. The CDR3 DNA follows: TGTGCCAGCAGCTCCCGACTAGCGGGGAACACCGGGGAGCTGTATTTT.

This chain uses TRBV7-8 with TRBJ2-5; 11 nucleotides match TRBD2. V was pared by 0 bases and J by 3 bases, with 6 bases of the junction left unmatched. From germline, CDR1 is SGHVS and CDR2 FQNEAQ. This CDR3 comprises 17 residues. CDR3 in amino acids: CASSLAGLAGGKETQYF. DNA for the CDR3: TGTGCCAGCAGCTTAGCCGGGCTAGCGGGAGGAAAAGAGACCCAGTACTTC. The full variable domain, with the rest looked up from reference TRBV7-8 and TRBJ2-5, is GAGVSQSPRYKVAKRGQDVALRCDPISGHVSLFWYQQALGQGPEFLTYFQNEAQLDKSGLPSDRFFAERPEGSVSTLKIQRTQQEDSAVYLCASSLAGLAGGKETQYFGPGTRLLVL.

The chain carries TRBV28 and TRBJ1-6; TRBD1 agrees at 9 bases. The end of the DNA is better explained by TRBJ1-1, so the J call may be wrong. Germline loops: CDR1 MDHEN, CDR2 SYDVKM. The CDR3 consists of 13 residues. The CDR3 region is CASSLGQGTEAFF. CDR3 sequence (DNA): TGTGCCAGCAGTTTAGGACAGGGGACTGAAGCTTTCTTT.

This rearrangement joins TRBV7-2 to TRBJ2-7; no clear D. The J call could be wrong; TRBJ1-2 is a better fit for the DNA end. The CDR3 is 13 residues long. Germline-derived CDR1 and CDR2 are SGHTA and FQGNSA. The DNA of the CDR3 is TGTGCCAGCAACTATCAACTTTCCGGTGGCTACACCTTC. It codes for CASNYQLSGGYTF.

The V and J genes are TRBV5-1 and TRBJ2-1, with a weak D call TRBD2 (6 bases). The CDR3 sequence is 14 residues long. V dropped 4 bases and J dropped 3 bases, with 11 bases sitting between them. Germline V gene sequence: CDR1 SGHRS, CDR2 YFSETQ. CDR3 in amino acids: CASSPGTYYNEQFF. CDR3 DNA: TGCGCCAGCAGCCCAGGGACTTACTACAATGAGCAGTTCTTC.

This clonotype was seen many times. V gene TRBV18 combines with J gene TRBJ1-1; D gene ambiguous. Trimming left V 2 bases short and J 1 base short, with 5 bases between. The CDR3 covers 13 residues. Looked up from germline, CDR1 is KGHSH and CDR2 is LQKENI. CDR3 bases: TGTGCCAGCTCACCAAAGGGGAACACTGAAGCTTTCTTT. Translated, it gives CASSPKGNTEAFF.

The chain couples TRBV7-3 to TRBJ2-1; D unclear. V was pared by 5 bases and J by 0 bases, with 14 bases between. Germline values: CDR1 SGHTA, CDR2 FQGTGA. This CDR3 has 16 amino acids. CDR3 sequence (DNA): TGTGCCAGCAGCCCCTCAATCCTGAGCTCCTACAATGAGCAGTTCTTC. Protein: CASSPSILSSYNEQFF.

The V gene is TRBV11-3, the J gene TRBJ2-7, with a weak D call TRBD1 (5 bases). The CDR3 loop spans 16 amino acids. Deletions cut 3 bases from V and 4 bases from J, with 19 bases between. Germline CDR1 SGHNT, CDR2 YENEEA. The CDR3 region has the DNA TGTGCCAGCAGCTTGGATCCACAGGACGGAGCGTACGAGCAGTACTTC. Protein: CASSLDPQDGAYEQYF. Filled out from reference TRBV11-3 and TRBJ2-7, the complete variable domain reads EAGVVQSPRYKIIEKKQPVAFWCNPISGHNTLYWYLQNLGQGPELLIRYENEEAVDDSQLPKDRFSAERLKGVDSTLKIQPAELGDSAVYLCASSLDPQDGAYEQYFGPGTRLTVT.

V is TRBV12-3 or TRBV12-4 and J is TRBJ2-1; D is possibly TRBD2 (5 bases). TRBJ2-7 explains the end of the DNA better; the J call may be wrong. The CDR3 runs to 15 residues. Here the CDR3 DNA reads TGTGCCAGCAGTTTAGGCGGAGGTCTCTCCTACGAGCAGTACTTC. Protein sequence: CASSLGGGLSYEQYF.

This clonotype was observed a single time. The DNA for the CDR3 is TGTGCCAGCAGCCAAGACAGGGGAGGCCAAAACATTCAGTACTTC. Protein: CASSQDRGGQNIQYF. The chain combines TRBV4-2 with TRBJ2-1; D could derive from TRBD1 or TRBD2 (6 bases each). The DNA matches TRBJ2-4 better at its end, which makes the J call doubtful. There are 15 residues in the CDR3. Germline lookup yields CDR1 LGHNA and CDR2 YNFKEQ.

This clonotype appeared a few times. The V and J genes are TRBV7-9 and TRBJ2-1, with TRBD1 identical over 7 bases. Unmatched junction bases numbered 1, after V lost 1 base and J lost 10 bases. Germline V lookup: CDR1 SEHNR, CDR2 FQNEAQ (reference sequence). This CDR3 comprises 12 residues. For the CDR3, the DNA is TGTGCCAGCAGCTTAGGGGGACAGGAGCAGTTCTTC. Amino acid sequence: CASSLGGQEQFF.

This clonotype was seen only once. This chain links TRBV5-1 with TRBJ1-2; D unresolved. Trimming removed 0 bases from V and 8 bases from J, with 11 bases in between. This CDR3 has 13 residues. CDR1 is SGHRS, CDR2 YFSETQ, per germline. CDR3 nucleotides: TGCGCCAGCAGCTTGGGCGGGGATTCGGGCTACACCTTC. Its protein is CASSLGGDSGYTF.

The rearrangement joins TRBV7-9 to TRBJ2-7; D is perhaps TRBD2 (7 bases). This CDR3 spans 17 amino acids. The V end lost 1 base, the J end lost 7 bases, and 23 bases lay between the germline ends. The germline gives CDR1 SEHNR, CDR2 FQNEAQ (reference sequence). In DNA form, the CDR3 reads TGTGCCAGCAGCTTAGAAACCGGGGGGCGTAGATACAATGAGCAGTACTTC. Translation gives CASSLETGGRRYNEQYF.

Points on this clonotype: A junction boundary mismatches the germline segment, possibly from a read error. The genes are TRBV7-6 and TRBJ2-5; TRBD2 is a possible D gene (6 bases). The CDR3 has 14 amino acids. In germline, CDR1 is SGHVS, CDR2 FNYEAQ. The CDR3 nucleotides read TGTGCTAGCAGCTTGCAGGGAGGCGGAGGGACCCAGTACTTC. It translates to CASSLQGGGGTQYF.

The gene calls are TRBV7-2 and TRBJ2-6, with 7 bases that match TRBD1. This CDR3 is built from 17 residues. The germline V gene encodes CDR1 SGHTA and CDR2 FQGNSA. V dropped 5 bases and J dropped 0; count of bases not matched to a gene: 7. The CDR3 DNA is TGTGCCAGCAGCCCACAGGGGCCGAGCTCTGGGGCCAACGTCCTGACTTTC. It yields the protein CASSPQGPSSGANVLTF.